This T cell receptor beta chain was recorded in a study of blood T cells in healthy people across ages. Study results and caveats: Observed TCR beta diversity per million T cells went down as age went up. This fall followed a roughly linear course with age. Diversity estimated from one million T cells was considered an underestimate. Long-lived and aged donors differed, with more naive CD4+ cells and higher diversity in the long-lived.

The CDR3 covers 14 residues. V was shortened by 8 bases and J by 1 base, with 11 bases between the two germline ends. Per germline, CDR1 MNHNS and CDR2 SASEGT. On this clonotype itself: Its antigen remains unknown.

A second PCR, run for roughly 7 to 11 cycles, used a sample-barcoded 5' primer plus a J-beta primer mix. TCRdb re-derived calls from the 5' RACE reads in MiXCR, one entry per CDR3 protein. Among roughly 800,000 distinct CDR3 sequences, 58% were seen once, and the ten largest hold 20% to 25%. V usage is TRBV6-1 and J usage is TRBJ2-2, with D possibly matching TRBD1 (5 bases). The sample consisted of blood. The origin of this receptor is a man aged 30 to 45 in good health. The CDR3 reads CASVRTGNTGELFF. For the CDR3, the DNA is TGTGCCAGCGTTAGAACAGGGAACACCGGGGAGCTGTTTTTT.